This TCR beta chain comes out of a study of shared clonotypes between healthy human individuals. Method: immunoSEQ multiplex PCR; TCRdb's copy keeps in-frame clones and lacks some. Of millions of clones listed, 80% to 95% are singletons. V shed 4 bases and J shed 8 bases, with 13 bases lying between them. The CDR3 is made up of 12 amino acids. Germline values: CDR1 SQVTM, CDR2 ANQGSEA. Sequencing used naive CD4+ T cells from PBMCs. Sample subset: CD45RA+ positively selected. The chain carries TRBV29-1 and TRBJ2-3, with TRBD2 as a possible D gene (5 bases). This TCR was recovered from a man between 18 and 35 years old in good health. Some clones in this sample may be carry-over from other donors' samples. CDR3 sequence: CSVVMIEGTQYF. The DNA of the CDR3 is TGCAGCGTTGTGATGATTGAGGGTACGCAGTATTTT.